This T cell receptor beta chain was identified in a study of shared clonotypes between healthy human individuals. General study points: About 5% of naive CD4 clonotypes were shared across a few donors.

The junction had 14 bases not matched to a gene; V was cut back by 2 bases and J by 5 bases. CDR1 and CDR2 from the germline V gene are GTSNPN and SVGIG (reference sequence). The CDR3 is made up of 16 amino acids. In regard to this clone: The antigen is not known.

The authors loaded roughly 200 ng DNA, 30,000 to 35,000 T cell genomes, into sorted-subset replicate PCRs. Clones were read by immunoSEQ multiplex PCR, and TCRdb kept only the in-frame ones, dropping some. The profile shows a few million clones, roughly 92% of them singletons. The chain joins TRBV30 to TRBJ2-5; 7 nucleotides agree with TRBD1. Sample: naive CD4+ T cells sorted from blood. Sample subset: CD45RA+ positively selected. The sequence was collected from a man aged 18 to 30 in good health. CDR3 amino acids: CAWSLNRGAPRETQYF. For the CDR3, the DNA is TGTGCCTGGAGTTTGAACAGGGGAGCTCCTAGGGAGACCCAGTACTTC.